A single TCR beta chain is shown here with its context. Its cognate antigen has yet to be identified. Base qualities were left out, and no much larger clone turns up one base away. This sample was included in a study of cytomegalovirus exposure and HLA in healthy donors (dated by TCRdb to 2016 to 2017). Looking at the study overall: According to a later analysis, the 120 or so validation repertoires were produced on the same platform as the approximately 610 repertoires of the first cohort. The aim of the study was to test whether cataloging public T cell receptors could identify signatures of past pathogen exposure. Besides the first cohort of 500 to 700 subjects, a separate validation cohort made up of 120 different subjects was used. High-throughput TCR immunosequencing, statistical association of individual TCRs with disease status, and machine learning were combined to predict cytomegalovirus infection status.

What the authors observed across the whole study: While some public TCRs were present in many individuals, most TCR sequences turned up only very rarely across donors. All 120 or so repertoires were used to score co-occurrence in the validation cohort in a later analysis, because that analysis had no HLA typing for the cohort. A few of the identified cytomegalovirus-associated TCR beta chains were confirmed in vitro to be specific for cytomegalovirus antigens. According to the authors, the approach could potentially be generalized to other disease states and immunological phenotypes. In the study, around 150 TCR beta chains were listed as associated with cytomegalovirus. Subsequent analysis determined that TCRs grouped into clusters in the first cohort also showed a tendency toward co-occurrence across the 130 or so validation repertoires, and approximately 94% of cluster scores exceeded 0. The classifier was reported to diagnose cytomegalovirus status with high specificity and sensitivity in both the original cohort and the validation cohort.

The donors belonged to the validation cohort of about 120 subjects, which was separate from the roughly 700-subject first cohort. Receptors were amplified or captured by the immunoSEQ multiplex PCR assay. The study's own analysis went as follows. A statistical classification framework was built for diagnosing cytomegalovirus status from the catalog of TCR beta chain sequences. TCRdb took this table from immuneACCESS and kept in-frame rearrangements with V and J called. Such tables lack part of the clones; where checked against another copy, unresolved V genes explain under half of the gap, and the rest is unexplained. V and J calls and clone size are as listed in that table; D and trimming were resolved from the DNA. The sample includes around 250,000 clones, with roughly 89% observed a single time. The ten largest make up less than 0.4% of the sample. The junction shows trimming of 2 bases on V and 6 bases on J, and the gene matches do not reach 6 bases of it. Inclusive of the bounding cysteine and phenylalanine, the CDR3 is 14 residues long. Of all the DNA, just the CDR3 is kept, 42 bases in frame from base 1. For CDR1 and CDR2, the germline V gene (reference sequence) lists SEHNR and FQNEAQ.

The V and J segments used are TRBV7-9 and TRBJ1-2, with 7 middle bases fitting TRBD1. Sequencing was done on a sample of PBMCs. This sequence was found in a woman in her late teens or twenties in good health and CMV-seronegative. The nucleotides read TGTGCCAGCAGCTTACCCGGACAGGTACATGGCTACACCTTC. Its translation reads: CASSLPGQVHGYTF.